The present T cell receptor (beta chain) was sequenced within a study of T cell changes during pregnancy in multiple sclerosis. The assay was immunoSEQ multiplex PCR, and TCRdb's table has in-frame clones only and misses some. The sample includes about 75,000 clones, around 94% seen only once; the top ten take 0.13% to 0.15%. This clonotype originated in a female donor with multiple sclerosis, enrolled in a pregnancy study. The input for sequencing was CD4+ T cells from peripheral blood mononuclear cells, taken after pregnancy.

The CDR3 DNA reads TGTGCCGGTGAAGCGGGAAAGGGCACAGATACGCAGTATTTT. Amino acid sequence: CAGEAGKGTDTQYF. V is TRBV7-9 and J is TRBJ2-3; 7 bases align to TRBD2. The CDR3 contains 14 residues. After removal of 11 bases from V and 1 base from J, the junction contained 9 bases not matched to a gene. Germline V CDR1 and CDR2: SEHNR, FQNEAQ (reference sequence).